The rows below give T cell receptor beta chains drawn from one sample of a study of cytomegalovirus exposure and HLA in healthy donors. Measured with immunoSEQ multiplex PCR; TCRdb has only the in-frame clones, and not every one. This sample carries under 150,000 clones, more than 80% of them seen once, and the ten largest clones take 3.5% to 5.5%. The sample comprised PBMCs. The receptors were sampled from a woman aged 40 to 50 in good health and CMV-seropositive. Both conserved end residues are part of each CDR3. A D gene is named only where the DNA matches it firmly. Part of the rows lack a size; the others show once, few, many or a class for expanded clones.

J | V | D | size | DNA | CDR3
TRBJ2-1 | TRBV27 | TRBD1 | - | TGTGCCAGCGGACAGGGTGACTACAATGAGCAGTTCTTC | CASGQGDYNEQFF
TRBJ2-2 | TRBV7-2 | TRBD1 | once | TGTGCCAGCAGCTCGGGACAGGGGGGGACCGGGGAGCTGTTTTTT | CASSSGQGGTGELFF
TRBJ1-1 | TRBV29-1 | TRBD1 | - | TGCAGCGTTGATCCATCCGCAGGGGGGAGAAACACTGAAGCTTTCTTT | CSVDPSAGGRNTEAFF
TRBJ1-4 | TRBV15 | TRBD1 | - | TGTGCCACCAGCAGGGACAGGTCGGGAGAAAAACTGTTTTTT | CATSRDRSGEKLFF
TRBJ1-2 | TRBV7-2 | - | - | TGTGCCAGCAGCTTAGGACGAGGGATGGACTATGGCTACACCTTC | CASSLGRGMDYGYTF
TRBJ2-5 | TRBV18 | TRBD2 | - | TGTGCCAGCTCACCACCAGGTCGTTACGGGGGGGAGCAGTACTTC | CASSPPGRYGGEQYF
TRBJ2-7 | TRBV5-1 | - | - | TGCGCCAGCAGCTTGGAGTTGGCGGGCCGACGCTACGAGCAGTACTTC | CASSLELAGRRYEQYF
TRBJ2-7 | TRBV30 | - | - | TGTGCCTGGAGTGGCCTAGCCTACGAGCAGTACTTC | CAWSGLAYEQYF
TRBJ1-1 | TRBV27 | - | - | TGTGCCAGCAGTTTCAGCGGAATTCTAACGGAGGACAACACTGAAGCTTTCTTT | CASSFSGILTEDNTEAFF
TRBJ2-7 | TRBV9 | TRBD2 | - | TGTGCCAGCAGCGTACGCGGGAGCTCCTACGAGCAGTACTTC | CASSVRGSSYEQYF
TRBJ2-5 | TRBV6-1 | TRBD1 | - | TGTGCCAGCAGTGAGGGAGTCGGGACAGGGGCGGAGACCCAGTACTTC | CASSEGVGTGAETQYF
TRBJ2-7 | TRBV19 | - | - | TGTGCCAGCAGTAGTCAGGGGACCTACGAGCAGTACTTC | CASSSQGTYEQYF
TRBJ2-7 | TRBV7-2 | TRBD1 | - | TGTGCCAGCAGCTATAGCCTGGGGGACAGTTACGTTGGGCAGTACTTC | CASSYSLGDSYVGQYF
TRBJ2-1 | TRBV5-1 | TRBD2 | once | TGCGCCAGCAGCTCCCGGACGGCGGGAGTCGTCAATGAGCAGTTCTTC | CASSSRTAGVVNEQFF
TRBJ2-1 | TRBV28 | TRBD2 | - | TGTGCCAGCAGTTTAAGGTCCCTAGCGGATTACAATGAGCAGTTCTTC | CASSLRSLADYNEQFF
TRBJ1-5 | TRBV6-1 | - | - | TGTGCCAGCAGTGAACGCATAGCCTTTGAGTATAGCAATCAGCCCCAGCATTTT | CASSERIAFEYSNQPQHF
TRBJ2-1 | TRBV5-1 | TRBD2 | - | TGCGCCAGCAGCCCAGGACTAGCGGGGGGGCATGGCAATGAGCAGTTCTTC | CASSPGLAGGHGNEQFF
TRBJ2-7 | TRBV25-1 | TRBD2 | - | TGTGCCACTACTAGCGGGCCTCCCTACGAGCAGTACTTC | CATTSGPPYEQYF
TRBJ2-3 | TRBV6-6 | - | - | TGTGCCAGCCGGGAGAATACGCAGTATTTT | CASRENTQYF
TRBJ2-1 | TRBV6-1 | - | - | TGTGCCAGCAGTGTTGATGGACTGGACCTCTCCTACAATGAGCAGTTCTTC | CASSVDGLDLSYNEQFF
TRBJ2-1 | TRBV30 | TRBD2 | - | TGTGCCTGGGTTTGGACTAGCGGGGGACTTTACAATGAGCAGTTCTTC | CAWVWTSGGLYNEQFF
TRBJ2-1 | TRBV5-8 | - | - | TGTGCCAGCAGCTGGGGGGTCAATGAGCAGTTCTTC | CASSWGVNEQFF
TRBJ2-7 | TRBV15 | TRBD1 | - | TGTGCCACCAGCAGCAGACGGACAGGGTCCTACGAGCAGTACTTC | CATSSRRTGSYEQYF
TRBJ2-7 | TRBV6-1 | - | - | TGTGCCAGCCTGTTCCCAGGATCCTACGAGCAGTACTTC | CASLFPGSYEQYF
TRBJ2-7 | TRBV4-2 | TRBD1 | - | TGTGCCAGCAGCCACCCGGGACAGCGGATCCCCTACGAGCAGTACTTC | CASSHPGQRIPYEQYF
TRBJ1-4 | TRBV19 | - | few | TGTGCCAGTAGTCCCAGGACGGGTCCCGGGGTTGAAAAACTGTTTTTT | CASSPRTGPGVEKLFF
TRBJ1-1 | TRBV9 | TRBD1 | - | TGTGCCAGCAGCGTCGAACAGGGGGACACTGAAGCTTTCTTT | CASSVEQGDTEAFF
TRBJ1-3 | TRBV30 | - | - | TGTGCCTTCCACCCGGGGGGGCCTCGAAACACCATATATTTT | CAFHPGGPRNTIYF
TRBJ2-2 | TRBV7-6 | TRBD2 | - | TGTGCCAGCAGCGGGGCCAGCGGGAGCGTGACCGGGGAGCTGTTTTTT | CASSGASGSVTGELFF
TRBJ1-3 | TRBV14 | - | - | TGTGCCAGCAGCCAAGGAGGGACTCCTGGAAACACCATATATTTT | CASSQGGTPGNTIYF